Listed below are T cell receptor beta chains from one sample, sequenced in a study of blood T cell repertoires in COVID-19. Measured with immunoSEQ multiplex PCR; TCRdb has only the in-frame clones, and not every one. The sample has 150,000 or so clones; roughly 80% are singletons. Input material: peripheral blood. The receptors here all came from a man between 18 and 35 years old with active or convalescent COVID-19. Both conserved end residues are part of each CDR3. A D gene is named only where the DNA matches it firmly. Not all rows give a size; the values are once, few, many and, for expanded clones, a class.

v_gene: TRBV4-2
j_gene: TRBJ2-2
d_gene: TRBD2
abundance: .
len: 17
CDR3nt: TGTGCCAGCAGCCAAGTTCTGAGCGGGGGGCGTGACGGGGAGCTGTTTTTT
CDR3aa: CASSQVLSGGRDGELFF

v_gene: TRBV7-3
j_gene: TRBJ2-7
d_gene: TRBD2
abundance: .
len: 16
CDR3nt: TGTGCCAGCAGCTTAAAAGGAACTAGCGGACCCTACGAGCAGTACTTC
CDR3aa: CASSLKGTSGPYEQYF

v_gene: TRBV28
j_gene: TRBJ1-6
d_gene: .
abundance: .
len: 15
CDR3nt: TGTGCCAGCCGCCTGGGAGGGGAGGGGTATTCACCCCTCCACTTT
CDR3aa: CASRLGGEGYSPLHF

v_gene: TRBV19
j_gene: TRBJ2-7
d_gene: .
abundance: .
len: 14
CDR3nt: TGTGCCAGTAGTCTGCGGACGGACACCTACGAGCAGTACTTC
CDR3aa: CASSLRTDTYEQYF

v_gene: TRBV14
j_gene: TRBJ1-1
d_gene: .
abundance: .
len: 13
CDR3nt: TGTGCCAGCAGCCAAAACAGGGACACTGAAGCTTTCTTT
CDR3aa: CASSQNRDTEAFF

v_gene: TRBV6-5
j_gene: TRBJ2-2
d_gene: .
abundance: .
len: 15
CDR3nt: TGTGCCAGCAAGGATAGGCGGGGATCCGCCGGGGAGCTGTTTTTT
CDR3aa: CASKDRRGSAGELFF

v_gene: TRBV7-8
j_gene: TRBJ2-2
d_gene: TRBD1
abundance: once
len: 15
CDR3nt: TGTGCCAGCAGCACGACAGGGGTGGACACCGGGGAGCTGTTTTTT
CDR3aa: CASSTTGVDTGELFF

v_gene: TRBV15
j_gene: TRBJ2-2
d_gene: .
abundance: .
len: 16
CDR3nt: TGTGCCACCAGCAGAGATCGAGCGGGGAACACCGGGGAGCTGTTTTTT
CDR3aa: CATSRDRAGNTGELFF

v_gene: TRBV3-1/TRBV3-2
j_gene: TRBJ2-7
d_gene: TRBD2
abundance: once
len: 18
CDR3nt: TGTGCCAGCAGCCAAGGTTCTAGCGGGGGCCCTACCCCCTACGAGCAGTACTTC
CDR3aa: CASSQGSSGGPTPYEQYF

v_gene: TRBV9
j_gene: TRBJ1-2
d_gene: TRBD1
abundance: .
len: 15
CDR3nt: TGTGCCAGCAGCGTAGCCCTCGGGACAGTCTATGGCTACACCTTC
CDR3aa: CASSVALGTVYGYTF

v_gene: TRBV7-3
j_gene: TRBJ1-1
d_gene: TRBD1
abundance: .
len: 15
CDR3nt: TGTGCCAGCAGTTTCACAGGGGGCGCCGCGACTGAAGCTTTCTTT
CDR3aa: CASSFTGGAATEAFF

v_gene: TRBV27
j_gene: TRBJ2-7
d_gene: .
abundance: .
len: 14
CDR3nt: TGTGCCAGCAGTTTCACGACGCAGGGCCACGAGCAGTACTTC
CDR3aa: CASSFTTQGHEQYF

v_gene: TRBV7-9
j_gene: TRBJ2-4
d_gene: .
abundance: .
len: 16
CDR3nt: TGTGCCAGCAGCTTAGGTGGCAGTGGAGCCAAAAACATTCAGTACTTC
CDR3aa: CASSLGGSGAKNIQYF

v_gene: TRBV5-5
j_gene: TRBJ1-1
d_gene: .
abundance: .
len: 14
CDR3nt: TGTGCCAGCAGCCCGAAGACAGTGAACACTGAAGCTTTCTTT
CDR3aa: CASSPKTVNTEAFF

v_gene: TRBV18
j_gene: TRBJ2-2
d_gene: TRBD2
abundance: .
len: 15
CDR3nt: TGTGCCAGCGCGTCTAGCGGATCTCACACCGGGGAGCTGTTTTTT
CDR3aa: CASASSGSHTGELFF

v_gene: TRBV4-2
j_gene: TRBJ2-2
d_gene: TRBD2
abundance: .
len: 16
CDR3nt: TGTGCCAGCAGCCAATGGGCTAGCGGTTACACCGGGGAGCTGTTTTTT
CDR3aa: CASSQWASGYTGELFF

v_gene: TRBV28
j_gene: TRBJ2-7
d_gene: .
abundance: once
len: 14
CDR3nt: TGTGCCAGCGGGCCCCTTGGGGGGTTCAACGAGCAGTACTTC
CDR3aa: CASGPLGGFNEQYF

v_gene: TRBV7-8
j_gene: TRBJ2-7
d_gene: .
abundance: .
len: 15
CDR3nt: TGTGCCAGCAGCTCTACAGGGAGACCCCCTTACGAGCAGTACTTC
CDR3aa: CASSSTGRPPYEQYF

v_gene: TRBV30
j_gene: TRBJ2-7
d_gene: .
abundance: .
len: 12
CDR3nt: TGTGCCTGGAGCGCAGTTTACTACGAGCAGTACTTC
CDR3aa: CAWSAVYYEQYF

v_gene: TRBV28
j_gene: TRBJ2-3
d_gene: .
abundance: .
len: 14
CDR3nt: TGTGCCAGCGGAACCCTACAGGGAACGGGTACGCAGTATTTT
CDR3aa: CASGTLQGTGTQYF

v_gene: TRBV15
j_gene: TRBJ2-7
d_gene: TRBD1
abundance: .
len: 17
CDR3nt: TGTGCCACCAGCAGAGATCGGCCGGGACAGGGTCTCGACGAGCAGTACTTC
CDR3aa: CATSRDRPGQGLDEQYF

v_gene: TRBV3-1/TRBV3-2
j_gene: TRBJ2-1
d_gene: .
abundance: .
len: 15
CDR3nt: TGTGCCAGCAGCCAAATAGCGAGCTCCTACAATGAGCAGTTCTTC
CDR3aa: CASSQIASSYNEQFF

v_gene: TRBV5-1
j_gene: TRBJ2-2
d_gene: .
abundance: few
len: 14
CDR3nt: TGCGCCAGCAGCGGGAGTAAGCCCACCGGGGAGCTGTTTTTT
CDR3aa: CASSGSKPTGELFF

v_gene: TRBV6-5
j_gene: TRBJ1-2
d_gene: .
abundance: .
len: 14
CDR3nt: TGTGCCATCACCCAACCCGGACAGAACTATGGCTACACCTTC
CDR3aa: CAITQPGQNYGYTF

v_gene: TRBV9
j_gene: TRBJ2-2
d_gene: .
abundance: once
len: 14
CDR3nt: TGTGCCAGCAGCGCCGGGACAAGTACCGGGGAGCTGTTTTTT
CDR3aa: CASSAGTSTGELFF

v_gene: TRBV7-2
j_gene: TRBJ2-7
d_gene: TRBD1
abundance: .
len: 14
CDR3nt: TGTGCCAGCAGTGAGTCAGGGGGCTCCTACGAGCAGTACTTC
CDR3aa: CASSESGGSYEQYF